The present T cell receptor beta chain was sequenced within a study of blood T cell repertoires in COVID-19. For the study at large: T cells, B-cell-depleted T cells, or PBMCs supplied cDNA or gDNA.

Per the original methods: By means of reference gene primer amplification, nucleated cell counts were estimated. Profiled with immunoSEQ multiplex PCR; TCRdb holds only in-frame clones, not every one. Clone size and the V and J calls come from that table; the DNA yielded D and trimming. Of about 42,000 clones listed, around 85% were seen once; the top ten hold over 9%. The germline CDR1 and CDR2 sequences are SGHTA and FQGNSA. Trimming cost V 2 bases and J 4 bases; bases outside gene matches: 10. This CDR3 comprises 16 residues. The genes are TRBV7-2 and TRBJ2-5; 7 bases align to TRBD1. The TCR comes from a human donor in a cohort sampled during active COVID-19. The sequencing sample was made of peripheral blood. CDR3 residues: CASSLTGVTSGETQYF. The DNA of the CDR3 is TGTGCCAGCAGCTTAACAGGGGTTACGAGCGGAGAGACCCAGTACTTC.